The clone carrying this TCR beta chain has ten or more counts. Its antigen remains unknown. The data were taken from a study of early T cells in non-severe SARS-CoV-2 infection. Study-wide context: With bulk RNA from unsorted whole blood as input, sequencing yielded unpaired chains. Study observations and caveats: Missing private and CD4 specificities, VDJdb matching favored anti-spike CD8 responses.

V shed 0 bases and J shed 2 bases, with 7 bases lying between them. The CDR3 is 14 amino acids. Tagging with unique molecular identifiers was applied to individual cDNA molecules. MiXCR, run by TCRdb on the 5' RACE reads, gives a single entry per CDR3 protein. The sample shows roughly 40,000 distinct CDR3 sequences, roughly 5% of them seen only once. The sequenced material came from whole blood. V is TRBV12-3 or TRBV12-4 and J is TRBJ1-2; D remains ambiguous. This TCR was recovered from an adult who was a healthcare worker with PCR-confirmed SARS-CoV-2 infection or an uninfected control (not recorded which). The CDR3 spells CASSLAMLNYGYTF. Written as DNA, the CDR3 is TGTGCCAGCAGTTTAGCTATGTTAAACTATGGCTACACCTTC.